This T cell receptor (beta chain) was captured by sequencing in a study of blood T cell repertoires in COVID-19. Study details: Acute and convalescent COVID-19 samples came from the United States, Italy and Spain. PBMCs, B-cell-depleted T cells, or T cells provided the cDNA or gDNA that made up the material.

Original data processing: The authors estimated nucleated cell counts from reference gene primer amplification. The repertoire was sequenced with immunoSEQ multiplex PCR; TCRdb's copy has only in-frame clones and lacks some. V and J calls plus clone size are reproduced from that table; the DNA served to infer D and trimming. The top ten hold 3% to 4% of the sample, which has approximately 110,000 clones, roughly 85% seen once. The clonotype originates from a man aged 35 to 55 with acute or convalescent COVID-19. The specimen was peripheral blood.

This CDR3 reads CASSTRSGGANTGELFF. CDR3 DNA: TGTGCCAGTAGTACGCGGAGCGGGGGGGCCAACACCGGGGAGCTGTTTTTT. This chain uses TRBV19 with TRBJ2-2, with 10 bases identical to TRBD2. J gave up 2 bases and V 4 bases, and 7 bases lay outside the gene matches. The germline V gene encodes CDR1 LNHDA and CDR2 SQIVND (reference sequence). This CDR3 is built from 17 residues. The whole variable domain, filled in from reference TRBV19 and TRBJ2-2, reads DGGITQSPKYLFRKEGQNVTLSCEQNLNHDAMYWYRQDPGQGLRLIYYSQIVNDFQKGDIAEGYSVSREKKESFPLTVTSAQKNPTAFYLCASSTRSGGANTGELFFGEGSRLTVL.